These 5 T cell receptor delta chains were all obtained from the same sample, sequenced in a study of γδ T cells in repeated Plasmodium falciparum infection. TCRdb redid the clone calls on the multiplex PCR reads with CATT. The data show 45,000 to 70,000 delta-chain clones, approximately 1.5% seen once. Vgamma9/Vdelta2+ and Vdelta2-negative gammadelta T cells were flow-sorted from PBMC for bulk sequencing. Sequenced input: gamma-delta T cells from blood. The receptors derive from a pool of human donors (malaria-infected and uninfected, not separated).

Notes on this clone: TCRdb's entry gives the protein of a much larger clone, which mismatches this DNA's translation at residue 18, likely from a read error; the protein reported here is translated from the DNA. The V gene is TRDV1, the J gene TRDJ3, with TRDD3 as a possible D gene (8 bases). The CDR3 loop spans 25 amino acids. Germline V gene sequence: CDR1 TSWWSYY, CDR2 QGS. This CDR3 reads CALGDPIFLQGDNRADSRDTRQMFF. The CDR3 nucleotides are TGTGCTCTTGGGGACCCAATTTTCCTACAGGGGGATAACCGTGCGGACTCCCGGGACACCCGACAGATGTTTTTC.

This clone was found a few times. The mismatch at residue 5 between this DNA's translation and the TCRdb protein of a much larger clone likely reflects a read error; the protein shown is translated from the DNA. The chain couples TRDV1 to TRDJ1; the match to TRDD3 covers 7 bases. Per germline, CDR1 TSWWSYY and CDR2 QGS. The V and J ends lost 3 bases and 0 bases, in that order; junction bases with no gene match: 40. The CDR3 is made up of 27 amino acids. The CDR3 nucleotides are TGTGCTCTTGGGGATCCTTACCTCCCTCGTTGCTACAGCGGGATCTGTACTGGGGACACTAACACCGATAAACTCATCTTT. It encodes CALGDPYLPRCYSGICTGDTNTDKLIF.

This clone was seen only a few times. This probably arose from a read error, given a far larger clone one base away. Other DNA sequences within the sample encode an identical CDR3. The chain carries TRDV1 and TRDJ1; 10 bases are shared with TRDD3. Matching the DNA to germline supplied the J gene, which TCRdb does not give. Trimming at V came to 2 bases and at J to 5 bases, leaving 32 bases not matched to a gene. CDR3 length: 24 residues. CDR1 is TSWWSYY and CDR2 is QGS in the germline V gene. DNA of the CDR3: TGTGCTCTTGGGGAATTAGCCTCCGATACTGGGGGATGCCGGATTAGGAGAGGCACTGATAAACTCATCTTT. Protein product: CALGELASDTGGCRIRRGTDKLIF.

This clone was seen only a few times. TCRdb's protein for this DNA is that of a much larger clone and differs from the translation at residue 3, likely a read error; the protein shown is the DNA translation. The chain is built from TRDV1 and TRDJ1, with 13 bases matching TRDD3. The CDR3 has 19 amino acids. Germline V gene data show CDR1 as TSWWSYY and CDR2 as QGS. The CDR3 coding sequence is TGTGCTCATGGGGAACTTGGGGAGTACTGGGGGATACGGACCGATAAACTCATCTTT. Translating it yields CAHGELGEYWGIRTDKLIF.

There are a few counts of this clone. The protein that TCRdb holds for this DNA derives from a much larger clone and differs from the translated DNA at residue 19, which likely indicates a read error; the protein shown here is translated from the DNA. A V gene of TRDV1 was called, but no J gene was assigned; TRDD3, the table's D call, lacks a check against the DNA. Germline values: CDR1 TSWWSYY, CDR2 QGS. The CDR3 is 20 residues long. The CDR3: CALGVMTYFTGGLRTDKLTF. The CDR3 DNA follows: TGTGCTCTTGGGGTCATGACCTACTTTACTGGGGGGCTAAGGACCGATAAACTCACCTTT.